The 28 T cell receptor beta chains in this list originate from one sample, sequenced in a study of a mutant IDH1 vaccine in newly diagnosed glioma (dated by TCRdb to the early 2020s). The method was the immunoSEQ multiplex PCR assay. TCRdb retrieved this table from immuneACCESS and kept in-frame rearrangements only. Not all clones are present; in checked studies, unresolved V genes account for under half, and no reason is known for the remainder. The sample table contains roughly 60,000 clones; only one count was recorded for roughly 80% of them. The biggest ten clones account for approximately 6.2% of the sample. The time point tag for this specimen amounts to: week 23, last vaccination. Each vaccine dose was 300 ug of a 20-mer mutant IDH1 peptide in Montanide, given subcutaneously with topical imiquimod. No antigen is known for these receptors. The sample here was PBMCs, taken from a glioma patient whose treatment included an IDH1 peptide vaccine. These receptors were collected from a man in his forties or fifties with glioma.

The chain uses TRBV7-9 and TRBJ2-3, with 10 positions matching TRBD2. From germline, CDR1 is SEHNR and CDR2 FQNEAQ (reference sequence). Losses at the gene ends were 5 bases for V and 2 bases for J; bases not matched to a gene: 10. This CDR3 is 17 amino acids long. The chain's CDR3 is CASSPDGLAGDTDTQYF. The CDR3 DNA reads TGTGCCAGCAGCCCTGACGGGCTAGCGGGGGACACAGATACGCAGTATTTT.

V and J are TRBV10-3 and TRBJ1-3; no clear D. Trimming took 3 bases from V and 2 from J, leaving 14 bases between them. CDR3 length: 16 amino acids. The V gene's germline CDR1 is ENHRY and CDR2 SYGVKD. The CDR3 reads CAISDVGNQAGNTIYF. The CDR3 DNA follows: TGTGCCATCAGTGACGTAGGGAATCAGGCTGGAAACACCATATATTTT.

The J gene is TRBJ2-7, the V gene TRBV7-9; maybe TRBD2 (6 bases). Germline V gene lookup returns CDR1 SEHNR and CDR2 FQNEAQ (reference sequence). Trimming shortened V by 7 bases and J by 1 base, and 17 bases separated the two germline ends. This CDR3 is built from 15 residues. The CDR3 here is CASTIGAGRSYEQYF. Here the CDR3 DNA reads TGTGCCAGCACCATTGGGGCGGGAAGGTCCTACGAGCAGTACTTC.

Here the CDR3 reads CASSEGAASTDTQYF. CDR3 nucleotide sequence: TGTGCCAGCAGCGAAGGAGCGGCTAGCACAGATACGCAGTATTTT. The chain joins TRBV7-9 to TRBJ2-3, with TRBD2 as a possible D gene (5 bases). CDR3 length: 15 residues. Trimming shortened V by 5 bases and J by 0 bases, and 12 bases separated the two germline ends. Germline values: CDR1 SEHNR, CDR2 FQNEAQ (reference sequence).

This chain connects TRBV6-6 to TRBJ1-1, with 8 bases that match TRBD1. The CDR3 is 14 amino acids. CDR1 is MNHNY and CDR2 is SVGAGI in the germline V gene (reference sequence). V was clipped by 6 bases and J by 1 base; unmatched bases: 4. The CDR3 sequence is CASSLGQGNTEAFF. The CDR3 bases are TGTGCCAGCAGCCTAGGACAGGGGAACACTGAAGCTTTCTTT.

The chain has TRBV4-2 and TRBJ1-5; D not resolved. CDR1 and CDR2 from the germline V gene are LGHNA and YNFKEQ. The CDR3 spans 15 residues. Deletions cut 1 base from V and 0 bases from J, with 7 bases between. The CDR3 reads CASSQGINSNQPQHF. Here the CDR3 DNA reads TGTGCCAGCAGCCAAGGTATCAATAGCAATCAGCCCCAGCATTTT.

The chain uses TRBV5-1 and TRBJ2-5; 9 bases align to TRBD2. The germline V gene has CDR1 SGHRS and CDR2 YFSETQ. V gave up 1 base and J gave up 7 bases; unmatched junction bases: 11. The CDR3 covers 16 residues. CDR3 sequence: CASSLSSGGDFGTQYF. DNA for the CDR3: TGCGCCAGCAGCTTGAGTAGCGGGGGAGACTTTGGGACCCAGTACTTC.

The chain has TRBV4-2 and TRBJ1-2; 10 bases agree with TRBD1. The ends lost 4 bases at V and 6 bases at J; junction bases unmatched: 5. The CDR3 covers 14 residues. Looked up from germline, CDR1 is LGHNA and CDR2 is YNFKEQ. CDR3 in DNA: TGTGCCAGCAGCCGAGACAGGGGGCGGGATGGCTACACCTTC. This codes for CASSRDRGRDGYTF.

This chain uses TRBV19 with TRBJ1-5; D unclear. CDR1 is LNHDA, CDR2 SQIVND, per germline (reference sequence). This CDR3 contains 15 residues. The V end lost 3 bases, the J end lost 5 bases, and 14 bases lay between the germline ends. The CDR3 sequence: CASSIPSQWDQPQHF. Written as DNA, the CDR3 is TGTGCCAGTAGTATCCCCTCCCAGTGGGATCAGCCCCAGCATTTT.

In DNA, the CDR3 is TGTGCCAGCGGGACCGGGACCTTCTATGGCTACACCTTC. It encodes CASGTGTFYGYTF. This chain connects TRBV2 to TRBJ1-2, with D maybe TRBD1 (5 bases). Germline CDR1 reads SNHLY; CDR2 reads FYNNEI. This CDR3 spans 13 amino acids. Trimming removed 8 bases from V and 4 bases from J, with 14 bases in between. Using reference TRBV2 and TRBJ1-2 for the parts outside the CDR3, the full variable domain is EPEVTQTPSHQVTQMGQEVILRCVPISNHLYFYWYRQILGQKVEFLVSFYNNEISEKSEIFDDQFSVERPDGSNFTLKIRSTKLEDSAMYFCASGTGTFYGYTFGSGTRLTVV.

The chain has TRBV14 and TRBJ1-2, with a weak D call TRBD1 (5 bases). The CDR3 has 16 amino acids. Germline assignment: CDR1 SGHDN and CDR2 FVKESK. Trimming pared 4 bases from V and 2 bases from J, leaving 17 bases between. The CDR3 bases are TGTGCCAGCAGCCCTCTACCCCGGCAGGGCAACTATGGCTACACCTTC. It codes for CASSPLPRQGNYGYTF.

The chain links TRBV15 to TRBJ2-1; D is perhaps TRBD2 (6 bases). CDR3 length: 17 amino acids. V dropped 0 bases and J dropped 0 bases, with 12 bases sitting between them. Germline CDR1 LNHNV, CDR2 YYDKDF (reference sequence). DNA for the CDR3: TGTGCCACCAGCAGAGACTCCGGGACTCTCTCCTACAATGAGCAGTTCTTC. It translates to CATSRDSGTLSYNEQFF.

The genes are TRBV5-1 and TRBJ1-3; D unresolved. CDR3 length equals 13 residues. Germline V gene data show CDR1 as SGHRS and CDR2 as YFSETQ. Deletions cut 0 bases from V and 9 bases from J, with 10 bases between. CDR3 loop: CASSLAGRSTIYF. The CDR3 bases are TGCGCCAGCAGCTTGGCCGGCCGGAGCACCATATATTTT.

CDR3 sequence: CSVGGADIVGYTF. CDR3 nucleotide sequence: TGCAGCGTTGGGGGGGCGGACATTGTTGGCTACACCTTC. The chain combines TRBV29-1 with TRBJ1-2; possibly TRBD1 for D (6 bases). In germline, CDR1 is SQVTM, CDR2 ANQGSEA. V was clipped by 4 bases and J by 7 bases, with 16 bases between them. The CDR3 sequence is 13 residues long.

With respect to this clone: Relative to the germline gene, one junction end is altered; a read error may explain this. The genes are TRBV5-1 and TRBJ2-7; 14 bases map to TRBD2. CDR1 and CDR2 from the germline V gene are SGHRS and YFSETQ. The CDR3 consists of 15 residues. The CDR3 region is CASSLVTSGGGEQDF. CDR3 DNA: TGCGCCAGCAGCTTGGTGACTAGCGGGGGGGGCGAGCAGGACTTC. Together with reference TRBV5-1 and TRBJ2-7, the CDR3 gives the full variable domain: KAGVTQTPRYLIKTRGQQVTLSCSPISGHRSVSWYQQTPGQGLQFLFEYFSETQRNKGNFPGRFSGRQFSNSRSEMNVSTLELGDSALYLCASSLVTSGGGEQDFGPGTRLTVT.

The chain recombines TRBV4-1 with TRBJ1-3, with D tentatively TRBD1 (6 bases). The CDR3 is 16 residues long. Deletions cut 1 base from V and 4 bases from J, with 14 bases between. CDR1 MGHRA and CDR2 YSYEKL come from the germline V gene. CDR3 coding DNA: TGCGCCAGCAGCCAAGGCAGGACAGCCCTAGGAAACACCATATATTTT. The encoded protein is CASSQGRTALGNTIYF.

The chain recombines TRBV14 with TRBJ1-1; D is unclear. V lost 0 bases and J lost 1, with 9 bases in between. The CDR3 contains 15 residues. From germline, CDR1 is SGHDN and CDR2 FVKESK. CDR3 DNA: TGTGCCAGCAGCCAAGAGCAGAATTCGAACACTGAAGCTTTCTTT. Encoded protein: CASSQEQNSNTEAFF.

Worth noting for this clone: This same CDR3 is encoded by further DNA sequences in the sample. The chain combines TRBV5-1 with TRBJ2-2, with a weak D call TRBD1 (6 bases). Between the trimmed V and J ends, which lost 0 bases and 6 bases, there was a span of 6 bases. From germline, CDR1 is SGHRS and CDR2 YFSETQ. The CDR3 loop spans 13 amino acids. The CDR3 sequence: CASSLGGPGELFF. The CDR3 DNA is TGCGCCAGCAGCTTGGGGGGGCCCGGGGAGCTGTTTTTT.

This chain joins TRBV7-9 and TRBJ1-3, with D tentatively TRBD1 (5 bases). Trimming pared 6 bases from V and 4 bases from J, leaving 16 bases between. The length of the CDR3 is 15 residues. The germline CDR1 and CDR2 sequences are SEHNR and FQNEAQ (reference sequence). The CDR3: CASRQTAGRGNTIYF. The CDR3 bases are TGTGCCAGCAGACAGACGGCAGGGAGGGGAAACACCATATATTTT.

The V and J genes are TRBV7-2 and TRBJ2-7, with D perhaps given as TRBD1 or TRBD2 (5 bases each). The CDR3 covers 14 residues. V was clipped by 7 bases and J by 4 bases, with 17 bases between them. Germline V gives CDR1 SGHTA, CDR2 FQGNSA. The CDR3 loop is CASNTAGWGYEQYF. CDR3 sequence (DNA): TGTGCCAGCAACACTGCTGGGTGGGGGTACGAGCAGTACTTC. The full variable domain, with the rest looked up from reference TRBV7-2 and TRBJ2-7, is GAGVSQSPSNKVTEKGKDVELRCDPISGHTALYWYRQSLGQGLEFLIYFQGNSAPDKSGLPSDRFSAERTGGSVSTLTIQRTQQEDSAVYLCASNTAGWGYEQYFGPGTRLTVT.

This clone was counted between two and nine times. The chain has TRBV6-4 and TRBJ2-2, with D perhaps TRBD2 (5 bases). Germline-derived CDR1 and CDR2 are MRHNA and SNTAGT. Between the trimmed V and J ends, which lost 6 bases and 2 bases, there was a span of 10 bases. This CDR3 contains 14 residues. DNA of the CDR3: TGTGCCAGCAGCGACGGGGAAAACACCGGGGAGCTGTTTTTT. Translation gives CASSDGENTGELFF.

The CDR3 protein is CASRGGTGQGTEAFF. The CDR3 nucleotides read TGTGCCAGCAGAGGTGGGACAGGGCAGGGAACTGAAGCTTTCTTT. The chain has TRBV6-1 and TRBJ1-1; TRBD1 aligns across 9 bases. This CDR3 comprises 15 residues. CDR1 is MNHNS and CDR2 is SASEGT in the germline V gene. J was trimmed by 5 bases and V by 6 bases; bases with no gene match: 10.

V and J are TRBV7-3 and TRBJ2-5, with 9 bases fitting TRBD2. The V gene end was trimmed by 1 base and the J gene end by 5 bases; junction bases not matched to a gene: 5. CDR1 is SGHTA, CDR2 FQGTGA, per germline. This CDR3 spans 15 amino acids. Written as DNA, the CDR3 is TGTGCCAGCAGCTTAAATAGCGGGGGAGGGGAGACCCAGTACTTC. Translating gives CASSLNSGGGETQYF. Variable domain in full (rest from reference TRBV7-3 and TRBJ2-5): GAGVSQTPSNKVTEKGKYVELRCDPISGHTALYWYRQSLGQGPEFLIYFQGTGAADDSGLPNDRFFAVRPEGSVSTLKIQRTERGDSAVYLCASSLNSGGGETQYFGPGTRLLVL.

The chain joins TRBV7-8 to TRBJ1-1; TRBD1 matches 7 bases. Germline V gives CDR1 SGHVS, CDR2 FQNEAQ. V lost 6 bases, J lost 4 bases, and 2 bases stayed unmatched. The CDR3 loop spans 12 amino acids. Written as DNA, the CDR3 is TGTGCCAGCAGTCCAGGGGGCACTGAAGCTTTCTTT. Residues: CASSPGGTEAFF.

The chain recombines TRBV9 with TRBJ1-6; tentative D call: TRBD1 (5 bases). Germline CDR1 and CDR2: SGDLS and YYNGEE. Trimming removed 1 base from V and 7 bases from J, with 9 bases in between. The CDR3 is 14 residues long. The CDR3, as DNA: TGTGCCAGCAGCGTACGGCAGGGCAATTCACCCCTCCACTTT. Protein sequence: CASSVRQGNSPLHF. Full variable domain (rest looked up from reference TRBV9 and TRBJ1-6): DSGVTQTPKHLITATGQRVTLRCSPRSGDLSVYWYQQSLDQGLQFLIQYYNGEERAKGNILERFSAQQFPDLHSELNLSSLELGDSALYFCASSVRQGNSPLHFGNGTRLTVT.

The rearrangement links TRBV6-1 to TRBJ1-1, with D perhaps matching TRBD1 (5 bases). The V end was cut by 1 base, the J end by 0 bases, with 15 bases between. The CDR3 is 17 residues long. The germline CDR1 and CDR2 sequences are MNHNS and SASEGT. CDR3 amino acids: CASSEGGVTGMNTEAFF. The CDR3 region has the DNA TGTGCCAGCAGTGAAGGGGGGGTGACTGGGATGAACACTGAAGCTTTCTTT.

Many counts were recorded for this clone. This chain links TRBV30 with TRBJ2-5; TRBD2 matches 8 bases. The J segment lost 1 base and the V segment lost 2 bases, leaving 6 bases of the junction unmatched. CDR1 GTSNPN and CDR2 SVGIG come from the germline V gene (reference sequence). This CDR3 spans 15 amino acids. CDR3 DNA: TGTGCCTGGAGTCTTGGCGGGGGGTCCCAAGAGACCCAGTACTTC. It is translated as CAWSLGGGSQETQYF.

This chain joins TRBV7-6 and TRBJ2-7, with TRBD2 as a possible D gene (6 bases). V dropped 5 bases and J dropped 6 bases, with 11 bases sitting between them. Germline CDR1 SGHVS, CDR2 FNYEAQ. The CDR3 spans 12 residues. CDR3 amino acids: CASSPVGGEQYF. The CDR3 DNA sequence: TGTGCCAGCAGCCCTGTGGGGGGCGAGCAGTACTTC.